This T cell receptor (beta chain) emerged from a study of cytomegalovirus exposure and HLA in healthy donors. Findings and limits, study-wide: Later work showed greater clonal expansion in HLA-associated TCR beta chains than in equally common others. TRBV6-2, TRBV6-3 and some other V segments were excluded as indistinguishable.

It was with 60 Vbeta and 13 Jbeta primers that the PCR ran. Measured with immunoSEQ multiplex PCR; TCRdb has only the in-frame clones, and not every one. The sample contains about 95,000 clones, 76% of which appear only once. In this sample, this clone turned up a few times. Its antigen is still unknown. V lost 7 bases and J 6 bases, leaving 16 bases between the germline ends. Germline CDR1 and CDR2: MNHNY and SVGAGI (reference sequence). There are 14 residues in the CDR3. The material sequenced was PBMCs. V and J are TRBV6-6 and TRBJ1-5, with D perhaps matching TRBD1 (6 bases). The clonotype comes from a man younger than 40 in good health and CMV-seropositive. This CDR3 reads CASTGGGSAQPQHF. The CDR3 DNA reads as TGTGCCAGCACCGGGGGGGGCTCGGCTCAGCCCCAGCATTTT.